These 9 T cell receptor beta chains share one sample of origin, sequenced in a study of radiation and T cells in renal cell carcinoma. Time point of the sample: blood 4 weeks post-SBRT, at nephrectomy. Treatment noted: 15 Gy SBRT to primary tumor, nephrectomy 4 weeks later. Sequencing was performed with immunoSEQ multiplex PCR; in TCRdb, only in-frame clones are kept and a portion is missing. The table records approximately 150,000 clones, around nine tenths of them present only once. The sample here was blood, taken from a patient whose treatment included radiotherapy and nephrectomy. These receptors all stem from a woman in her fifties or sixties with renal cell carcinoma.

The chain uses TRBV19 and TRBJ2-3, with 16 bases aligning to TRBD2. The CDR3 loop spans 19 amino acids. V lost 4 bases to trimming and J lost 1 base; unmatched junction nucleotides: 8. CDR1 and CDR2 from the germline V gene are LNHDA and SQIVND (reference sequence). The CDR3, as DNA: TGTGCCAGTAGTAAGGAGGGACTAGCGGGGGGGCCCGGCACAGATACGCAGTATTTT. This sequence encodes CASSKEGLAGGPGTDTQYF. The full variable domain, its missing parts supplied by reference TRBV19 and TRBJ2-3, is DGGITQSPKYLFRKEGQNVTLSCEQNLNHDAMYWYRQDPGQGLRLIYYSQIVNDFQKGDIAEGYSVSREKKESFPLTVTSAQKNPTAFYLCASSKEGLAGGPGTDTQYFGPGTRLTVL.

This chain links TRBV16 with TRBJ1-2; D is ambiguous. Germline V CDR1 and CDR2: KGHSY, FQNENV. V lost 0 bases and J lost 2, with 10 bases in between. The CDR3 extends over 15 amino acids. The CDR3 sequence is CASSQSTPANYGYTF. The CDR3 DNA reads as TGTGCCAGCAGCCAATCGACGCCAGCCAACTATGGCTACACCTTC.

The chain links TRBV19 to TRBJ2-7, with 15 bases identical to TRBD2. Trimming cost V 3 bases and J 2 bases; bases outside gene matches: 2. The germline gives CDR1 LNHDA, CDR2 SQIVND (reference sequence). The CDR3 is made up of 16 amino acids. CDR3 sequence: CASSMGLAGGAYEQYF. For the CDR3, the DNA is TGTGCCAGTAGTATGGGACTAGCGGGGGGAGCCTACGAGCAGTACTTC.

Of note for this clone: One end of the junction fails to match germline, which may point to a read error. The gene calls are TRBV29-1 and TRBJ1-1; D is undetermined. This CDR3 is 13 amino acids long. Germline assignment: CDR1 SQVTM and CDR2 ANQGSEA. CDR3: CSVEDTVGSRTRF. Written as DNA, the CDR3 is TGCAGCGTTGAAGACACAGTGGGAAGTCGGACGCGATTT. The full variable domain, with the rest looked up from reference TRBV29-1 and TRBJ1-1, is SAVISQKPSRDICQRGTSLTIQCQVDSQVTMMFWYRQQPGQSLTLIATANQGSEATYESGFVIDKFPISRPNLTFSTLTVSNMSPEDSSIYLCSVEDTVGSRTRFGQGTRLTVV.

The V and J genes are TRBV18 and TRBJ2-2; perhaps TRBD1 as D (5 bases). Germline V CDR1 and CDR2: KGHSH, LQKENI. The CDR3 sequence is 13 residues long. Between the trimmed V and J ends, which lost 5 bases and 2 bases, there was a span of 6 bases. The CDR3 protein is CASSWGNTGELFF. In nucleotides, the CDR3 is TGTGCCAGCTCATGGGGCAACACCGGGGAGCTGTTTTTT.

The chain employs TRBV4-3 and TRBJ1-1, with 7 bases matching TRBD1. The germline gives CDR1 LGHNA, CDR2 YSLEER. V was clipped by 0 bases and J by 0 bases; unmatched bases: 16. CDR3 length: 20 residues. For the CDR3, the DNA is TGCGCCAGCAGCCAAGATCAGGGTGGCAGGGGGAGGGTCATGAACACTGAAGCTTTCTTT. The encoded protein is CASSQDQGGRGRVMNTEAFF.

The chain employs TRBV21-1 and TRBJ1-5; the table assigns TRBD1, which was not confirmed against the DNA. TRBV21-1 is a pseudogene locus. The CDR3 totals 16 residues. CDR3 nucleotides: TGTGCCAGCACCGAAGGACAGGGAGGGGGCAATCAGCCCCAGCATTTT. Encoded protein: CASTEGQGGGNQPQHF.

The rearrangement uses TRBV6-6 and TRBJ2-4; TRBD1 agrees at 7 bases. CDR1 is MNHNY, CDR2 SVGAGI, per germline (reference sequence). The CDR3 contains 16 residues. The V gene end was trimmed by 6 bases and the J gene end by 1 base; junction bases not matched to a gene: 9. The CDR3: CASRANRGLAKNIQYF. In DNA form, the CDR3 reads TGTGCCAGCAGAGCTAACAGGGGTCTGGCCAAAAACATTCAGTACTTC.

This chain connects TRBV5-1 to TRBJ2-1; TRBD1 or TRBD2 may be the D gene (6 bases each). The CDR3 loop spans 15 amino acids. V was pared by 4 bases and J by 5 bases, with 16 bases between. Germline V lookup: CDR1 SGHRS, CDR2 YFSETQ. The CDR3 DNA is TGCGCCAGCAGCCGAGAGGCGGGACAACACAATGAGCAGTTCTTC. Residues: CASSREAGQHNEQFF.